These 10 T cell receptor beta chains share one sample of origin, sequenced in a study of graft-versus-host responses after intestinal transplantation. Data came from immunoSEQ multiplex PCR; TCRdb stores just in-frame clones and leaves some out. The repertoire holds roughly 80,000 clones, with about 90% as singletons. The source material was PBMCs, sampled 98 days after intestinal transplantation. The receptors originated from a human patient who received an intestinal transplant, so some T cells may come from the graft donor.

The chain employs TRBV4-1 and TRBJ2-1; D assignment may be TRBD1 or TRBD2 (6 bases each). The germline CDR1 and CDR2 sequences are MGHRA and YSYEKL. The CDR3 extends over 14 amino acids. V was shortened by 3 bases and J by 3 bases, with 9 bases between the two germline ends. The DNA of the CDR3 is TGCGCCAGCAGCCACGGGGGCCTCTACAATGAGCAGTTCTTC. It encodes CASSHGGLYNEQFF.

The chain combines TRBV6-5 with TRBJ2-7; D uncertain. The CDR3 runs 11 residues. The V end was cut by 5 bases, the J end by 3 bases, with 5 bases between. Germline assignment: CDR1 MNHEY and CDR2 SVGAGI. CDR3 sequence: CASSPYYEQYF. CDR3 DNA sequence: TGTGCCAGCAGTCCTTACTACGAGCAGTACTTC.

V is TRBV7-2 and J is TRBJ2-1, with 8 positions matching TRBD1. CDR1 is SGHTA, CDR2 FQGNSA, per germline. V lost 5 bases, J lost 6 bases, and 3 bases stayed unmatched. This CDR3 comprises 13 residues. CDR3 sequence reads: CASSQDRVNEQFF. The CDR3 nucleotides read TGTGCCAGCAGCCAGGACAGGGTCAATGAGCAGTTCTTC.

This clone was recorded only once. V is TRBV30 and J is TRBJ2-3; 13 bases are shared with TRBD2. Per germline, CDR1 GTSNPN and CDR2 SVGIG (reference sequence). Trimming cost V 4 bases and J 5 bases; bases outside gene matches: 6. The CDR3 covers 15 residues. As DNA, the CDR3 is TGTGCCTGGAAACTAGCGGGAGGGCTCGGAGATACGCAGTATTTT. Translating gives CAWKLAGGLGDTQYF.

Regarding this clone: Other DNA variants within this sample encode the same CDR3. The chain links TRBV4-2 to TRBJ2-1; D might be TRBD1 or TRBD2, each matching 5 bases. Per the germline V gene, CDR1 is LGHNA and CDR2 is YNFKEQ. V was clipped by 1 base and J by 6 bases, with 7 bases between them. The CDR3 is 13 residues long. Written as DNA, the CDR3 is TGTGCCAGCAGCCAAGGGGACCCCAATGAGCAGTTCTTC. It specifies CASSQGDPNEQFF.

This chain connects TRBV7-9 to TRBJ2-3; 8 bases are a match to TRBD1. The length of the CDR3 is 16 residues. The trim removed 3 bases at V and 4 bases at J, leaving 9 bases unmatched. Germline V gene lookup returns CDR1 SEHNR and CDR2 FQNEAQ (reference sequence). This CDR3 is CASSFDPTGDSDTQYF. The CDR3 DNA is TGTGCCAGCAGCTTTGATCCGACAGGGGATTCAGATACGCAGTATTTT. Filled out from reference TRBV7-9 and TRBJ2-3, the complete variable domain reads DTGVSQNPRHKITKRGQNVTFRCDPISEHNRLYWYRQTLGQGPEFLTYFQNEAQLEKSRLLSDRFSAERPKGSFSTLEIQRTEQGDSAMYLCASSFDPTGDSDTQYFGPGTRLTVL.

The CDR3 DNA follows: TGTGCCAGCAGATCGGGGGGAAGCAATCAGCCCCAGCATTTT. It encodes CASRSGGSNQPQHF. The gene calls are TRBV6-5 and TRBJ1-5, with D possibly TRBD1 on 5 matching bases. Germline V lookup: CDR1 MNHEY, CDR2 SVGAGI. Deletions cut 6 bases from V and 1 base from J, with 10 bases between. The CDR3 has 14 residues.

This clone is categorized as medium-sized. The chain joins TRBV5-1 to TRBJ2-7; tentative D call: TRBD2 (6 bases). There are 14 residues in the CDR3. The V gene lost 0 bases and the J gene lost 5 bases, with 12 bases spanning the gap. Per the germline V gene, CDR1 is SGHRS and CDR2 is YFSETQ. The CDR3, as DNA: TGCGCCAGCAGCTTGGCCTTCGGGGGACACGAGCAGTACTTC. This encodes CASSLAFGGHEQYF.

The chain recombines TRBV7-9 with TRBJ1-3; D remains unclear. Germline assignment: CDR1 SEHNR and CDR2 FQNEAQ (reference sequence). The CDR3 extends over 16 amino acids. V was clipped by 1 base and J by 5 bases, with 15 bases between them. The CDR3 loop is CASSLVPRRGRNTIYF. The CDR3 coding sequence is TGTGCCAGCAGCTTAGTCCCCAGGCGTGGGCGAAACACCATATATTTT.

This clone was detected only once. The CDR3 DNA reads as TGTGCCAGTAGCCCCGGAGGACCTAGCACAGATACGCAGTATTTT. It yields the protein CASSPGGPSTDTQYF. The rearrangement joins TRBV19 to TRBJ2-3; D possibly corresponds to TRBD2 (5 bases). The CDR3 contains 15 residues. The germline CDR1 and CDR2 sequences are LNHDA and SQIVND (reference sequence). V lost 6 bases and J lost 0, with 13 bases in between.